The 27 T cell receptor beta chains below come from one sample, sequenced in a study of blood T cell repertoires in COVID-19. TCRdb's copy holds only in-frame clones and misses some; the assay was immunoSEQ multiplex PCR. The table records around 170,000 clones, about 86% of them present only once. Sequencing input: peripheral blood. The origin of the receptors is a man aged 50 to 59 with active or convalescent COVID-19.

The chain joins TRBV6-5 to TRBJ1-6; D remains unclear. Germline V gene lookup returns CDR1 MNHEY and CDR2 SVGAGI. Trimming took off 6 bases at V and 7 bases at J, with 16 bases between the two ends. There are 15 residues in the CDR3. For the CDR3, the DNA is TGTGCCAGCAGGGATCACCGACAAAAGAATTCACCCCTCCACTTT. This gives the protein CASRDHRQKNSPLHF.

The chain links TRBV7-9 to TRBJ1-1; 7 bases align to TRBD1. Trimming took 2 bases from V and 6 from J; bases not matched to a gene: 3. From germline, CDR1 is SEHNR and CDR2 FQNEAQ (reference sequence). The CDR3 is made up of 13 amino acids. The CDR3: CASSLKGAAEAFF. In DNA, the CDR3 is TGTGCCAGCAGCTTAAAGGGGGCTGCTGAAGCTTTCTTT.

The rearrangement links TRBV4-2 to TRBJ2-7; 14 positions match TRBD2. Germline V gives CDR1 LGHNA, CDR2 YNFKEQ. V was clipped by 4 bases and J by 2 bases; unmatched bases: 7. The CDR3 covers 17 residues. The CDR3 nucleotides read TGTGCCAGCAGCCTACGGACTAGCGGGGGGAGGGCCTACGAGCAGTACTTC. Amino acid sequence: CASSLRTSGGRAYEQYF.

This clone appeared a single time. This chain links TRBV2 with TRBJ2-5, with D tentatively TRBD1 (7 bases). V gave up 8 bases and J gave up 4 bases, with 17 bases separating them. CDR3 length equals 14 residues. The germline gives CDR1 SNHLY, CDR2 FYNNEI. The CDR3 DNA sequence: TGTGCCAGCTCCTCGGAGGGGGCCCCAGAGACCCAGTACTTC. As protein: CASSSEGAPETQYF.

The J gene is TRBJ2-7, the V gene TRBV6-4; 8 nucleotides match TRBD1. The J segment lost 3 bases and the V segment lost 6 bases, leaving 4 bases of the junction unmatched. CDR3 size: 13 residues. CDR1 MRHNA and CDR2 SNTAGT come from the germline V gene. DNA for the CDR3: TGTGCCAGCAGCCACGGGACAGGCTACGAGCAGTACTTC. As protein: CASSHGTGYEQYF.

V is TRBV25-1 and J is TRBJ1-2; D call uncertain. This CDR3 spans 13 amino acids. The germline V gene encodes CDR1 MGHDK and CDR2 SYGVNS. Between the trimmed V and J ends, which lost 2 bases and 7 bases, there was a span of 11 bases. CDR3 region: CASSENGVSGYTF. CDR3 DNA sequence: TGTGCCAGCAGTGAAAACGGTGTAAGTGGCTACACCTTC.

The CDR3 coding sequence is TGTGCCAGCAGCTTATTGTTCGGGGAGGGCTATGGCTACACCTTC. Amino acids: CASSLLFGEGYGYTF. The chain uses TRBV11-3 and TRBJ1-2; no firm D call. Trimming removed 2 bases from V and 4 bases from J, with 14 bases in between. Germline assignment: CDR1 SGHNT and CDR2 YENEEA. This CDR3 contains 15 residues.

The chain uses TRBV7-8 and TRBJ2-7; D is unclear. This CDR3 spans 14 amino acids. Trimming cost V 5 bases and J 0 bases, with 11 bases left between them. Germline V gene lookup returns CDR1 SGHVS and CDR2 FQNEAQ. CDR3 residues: CASSPPYLSYEQYF. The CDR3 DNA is TGTGCCAGCAGCCCGCCCTATCTCTCCTACGAGCAGTACTTC.

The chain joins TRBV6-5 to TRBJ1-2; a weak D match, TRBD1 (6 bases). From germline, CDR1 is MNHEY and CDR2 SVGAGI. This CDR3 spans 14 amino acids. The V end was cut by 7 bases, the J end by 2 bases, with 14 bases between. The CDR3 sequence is CASTPGGRNYGYTF. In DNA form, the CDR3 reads TGTGCCAGCACCCCCGGGGGGCGCAACTATGGCTACACCTTC.

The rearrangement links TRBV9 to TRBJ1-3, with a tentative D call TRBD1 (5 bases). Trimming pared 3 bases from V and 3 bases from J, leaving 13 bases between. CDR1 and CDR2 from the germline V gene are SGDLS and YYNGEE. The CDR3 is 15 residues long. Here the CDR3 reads CASSGAGIGGNTIYF. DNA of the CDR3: TGTGCCAGCAGCGGGGCAGGGATCGGTGGAAACACCATATATTTT.

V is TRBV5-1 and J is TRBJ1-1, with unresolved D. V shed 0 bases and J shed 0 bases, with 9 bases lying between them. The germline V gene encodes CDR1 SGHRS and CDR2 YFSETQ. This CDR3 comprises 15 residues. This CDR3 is CASSLGQAMNTEAFF. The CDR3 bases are TGCGCCAGCAGCTTGGGCCAGGCGATGAACACTGAAGCTTTCTTT.

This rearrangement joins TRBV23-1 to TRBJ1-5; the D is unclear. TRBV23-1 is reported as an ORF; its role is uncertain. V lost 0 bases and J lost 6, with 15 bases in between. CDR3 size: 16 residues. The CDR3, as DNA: TGCGCCAGCAGTCAATCGGGCCAGGTGTCGTTTCAGCCCCAGCATTTT. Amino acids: CASSQSGQVSFQPQHF.

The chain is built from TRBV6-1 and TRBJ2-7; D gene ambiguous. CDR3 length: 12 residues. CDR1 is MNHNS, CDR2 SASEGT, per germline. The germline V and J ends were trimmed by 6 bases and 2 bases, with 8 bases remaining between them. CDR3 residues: CASRYNTYEQYF. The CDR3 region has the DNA TGTGCCAGCAGATACAACACCTACGAGCAGTACTTC.

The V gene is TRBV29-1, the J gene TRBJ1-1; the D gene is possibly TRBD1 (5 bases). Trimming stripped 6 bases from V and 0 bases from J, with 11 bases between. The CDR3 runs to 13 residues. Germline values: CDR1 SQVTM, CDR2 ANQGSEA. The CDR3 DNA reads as TGCAGCGTGGAGGGACGGATGAACACTGAAGCTTTCTTT. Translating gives CSVEGRMNTEAFF. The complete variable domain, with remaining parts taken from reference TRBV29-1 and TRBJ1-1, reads SAVISQKPSRDICQRGTSLTIQCQVDSQVTMMFWYRQQPGQSLTLIATANQGSEATYESGFVIDKFPISRPNLTFSTLTVSNMSPEDSSIYLCSVEGRMNTEAFFGQGTRLTVV.

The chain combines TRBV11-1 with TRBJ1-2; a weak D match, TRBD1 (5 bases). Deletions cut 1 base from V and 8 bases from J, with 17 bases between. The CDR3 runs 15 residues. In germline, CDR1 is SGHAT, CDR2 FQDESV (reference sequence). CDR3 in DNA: TGTGCCAGCAGCTTAGAGGACACTTCGTATGAGGGCTACACCTTC. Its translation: CASSLEDTSYEGYTF.

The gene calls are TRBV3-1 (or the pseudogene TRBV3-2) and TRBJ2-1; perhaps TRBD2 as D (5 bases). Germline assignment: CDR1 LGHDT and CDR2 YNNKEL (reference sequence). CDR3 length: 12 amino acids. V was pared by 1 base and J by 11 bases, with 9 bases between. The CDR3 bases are TGTGCCAGCAGCCAAGTTGTGACTAAGCAGTTCTTC. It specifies CASSQVVTKQFF.

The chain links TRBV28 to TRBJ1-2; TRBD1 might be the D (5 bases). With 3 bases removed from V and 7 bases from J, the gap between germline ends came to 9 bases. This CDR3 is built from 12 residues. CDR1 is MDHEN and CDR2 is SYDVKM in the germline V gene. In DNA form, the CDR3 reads TGTGCCAGCAGTTTTACTGGGGCTGGCTACACCTTC. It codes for CASSFTGAGYTF.

CDR3 DNA: TGTGCCAGCAGCAGACAGGGTCAAGAGACCCAGTACTTC. Translated, it gives CASSRQGQETQYF. The genes are TRBV7-2 and TRBJ2-5; 7 bases fit TRBD1. J gave up 2 bases and V 5 bases, and 2 bases lay outside the gene matches. Looked up from germline, CDR1 is SGHTA and CDR2 is FQGNSA. The CDR3 loop spans 13 amino acids.

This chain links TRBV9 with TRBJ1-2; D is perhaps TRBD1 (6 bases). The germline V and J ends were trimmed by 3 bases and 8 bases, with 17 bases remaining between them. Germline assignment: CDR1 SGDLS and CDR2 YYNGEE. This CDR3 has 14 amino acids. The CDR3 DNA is TGTGCCAGCAGCGCGGGGGGCAGCACTGAGGGCTACACCTTC. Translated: CASSAGGSTEGYTF.

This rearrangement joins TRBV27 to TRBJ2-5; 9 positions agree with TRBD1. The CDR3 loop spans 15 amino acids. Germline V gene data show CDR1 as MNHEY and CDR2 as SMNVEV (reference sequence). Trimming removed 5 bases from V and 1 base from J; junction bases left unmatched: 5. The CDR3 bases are TGTGCCAGCAGTACGAACAGGGGGCTCCAAGAGACCCAGTACTTC. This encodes CASSTNRGLQETQYF.

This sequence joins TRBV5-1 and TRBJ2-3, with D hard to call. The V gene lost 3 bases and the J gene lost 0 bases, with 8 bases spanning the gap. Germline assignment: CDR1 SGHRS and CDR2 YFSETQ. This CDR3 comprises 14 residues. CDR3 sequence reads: CASSWSSSTDTQYF. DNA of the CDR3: TGCGCCAGCAGCTGGAGTAGTAGCACAGATACGCAGTATTTT.

The CDR3 DNA reads as TGCGCCAGCAGCTCAGAGGTCTCTGGGGCCAACGTCCTGACTTTC. Translation gives CASSSEVSGANVLTF. The chain uses TRBV5-1 and TRBJ2-6; no reliable D call. V lost 3 bases and J 0 bases, leaving 7 bases between the germline ends. This CDR3 region has 15 residues. CDR1 and CDR2 from the germline V gene are SGHRS and YFSETQ. Looking up the rest from reference TRBV5-1 and TRBJ2-6 gives the full variable domain: KAGVTQTPRYLIKTRGQQVTLSCSPISGHRSVSWYQQTPGQGLQFLFEYFSETQRNKGNFPGRFSGRQFSNSRSEMNVSTLELGDSALYLCASSSEVSGANVLTFGAGSRLTVL.

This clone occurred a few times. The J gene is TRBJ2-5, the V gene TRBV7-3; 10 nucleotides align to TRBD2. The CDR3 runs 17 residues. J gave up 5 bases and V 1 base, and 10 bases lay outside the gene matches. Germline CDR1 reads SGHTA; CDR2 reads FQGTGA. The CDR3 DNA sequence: TGTGCCAGCAGCTTAAGGGGGCTAGCGGGAGCTCGGGAGACCCAGTACTTC. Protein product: CASSLRGLAGARETQYF.

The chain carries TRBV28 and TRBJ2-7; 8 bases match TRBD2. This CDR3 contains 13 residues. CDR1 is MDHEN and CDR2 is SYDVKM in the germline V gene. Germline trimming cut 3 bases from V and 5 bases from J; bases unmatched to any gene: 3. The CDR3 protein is CASSLNSGDEQYF. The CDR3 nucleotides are TGTGCCAGCAGTTTGAATAGCGGGGACGAGCAGTACTTC.

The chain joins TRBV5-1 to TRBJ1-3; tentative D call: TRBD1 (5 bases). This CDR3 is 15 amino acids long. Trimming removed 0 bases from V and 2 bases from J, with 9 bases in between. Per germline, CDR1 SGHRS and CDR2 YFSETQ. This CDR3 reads CASSLGGAAGNTIYF. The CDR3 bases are TGCGCCAGCAGCTTGGGCGGGGCGGCTGGAAACACCATATATTTT.

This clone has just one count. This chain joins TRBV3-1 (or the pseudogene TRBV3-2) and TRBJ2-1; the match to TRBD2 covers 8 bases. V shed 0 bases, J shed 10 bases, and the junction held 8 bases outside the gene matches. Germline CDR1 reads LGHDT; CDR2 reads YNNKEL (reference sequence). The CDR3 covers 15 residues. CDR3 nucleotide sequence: TGTGCCAGCAGCCAAGATTCGGGGGGGTTCAGCGAGCAGTTCTTC. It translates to CASSQDSGGFSEQFF.

CDR3 amino acids: CASSQKREPYNEQFF. The CDR3 DNA sequence: TGTGCCAGCAGCCAAAAGCGGGAGCCCTACAATGAGCAGTTCTTC. This chain joins TRBV3-1 (or the pseudogene TRBV3-2) and TRBJ2-1, with 8 bases lining up with TRBD2. The CDR3 covers 15 residues. Per the germline V gene, CDR1 is LGHDT and CDR2 is YNNKEL (reference sequence). V dropped 2 bases and J dropped 2; count of bases not matched to a gene: 2.